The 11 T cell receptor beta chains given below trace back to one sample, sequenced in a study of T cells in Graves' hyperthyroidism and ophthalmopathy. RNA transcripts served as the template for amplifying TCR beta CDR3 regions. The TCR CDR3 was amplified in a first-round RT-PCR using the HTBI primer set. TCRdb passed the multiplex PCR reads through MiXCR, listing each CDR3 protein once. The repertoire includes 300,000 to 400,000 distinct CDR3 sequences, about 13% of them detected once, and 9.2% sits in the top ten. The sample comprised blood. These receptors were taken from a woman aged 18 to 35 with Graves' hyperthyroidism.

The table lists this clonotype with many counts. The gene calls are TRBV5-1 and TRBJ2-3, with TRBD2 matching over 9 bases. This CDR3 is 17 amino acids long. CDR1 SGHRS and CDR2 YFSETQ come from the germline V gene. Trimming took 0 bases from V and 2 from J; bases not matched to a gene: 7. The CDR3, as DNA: TGCGCCAGCAGCTTGGCCTTAGCGGGAGTGTACACAGATACGCAGTATTTT. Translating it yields CASSLALAGVYTDTQYF.

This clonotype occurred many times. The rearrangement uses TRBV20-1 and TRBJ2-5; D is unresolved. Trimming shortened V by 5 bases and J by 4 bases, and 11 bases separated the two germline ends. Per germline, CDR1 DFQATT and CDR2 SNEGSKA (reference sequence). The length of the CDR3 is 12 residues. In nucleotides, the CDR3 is TGCAGTGCTCCGGACGAGGTAGAGACCCAGTACTTC. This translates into CSAPDEVETQYF.

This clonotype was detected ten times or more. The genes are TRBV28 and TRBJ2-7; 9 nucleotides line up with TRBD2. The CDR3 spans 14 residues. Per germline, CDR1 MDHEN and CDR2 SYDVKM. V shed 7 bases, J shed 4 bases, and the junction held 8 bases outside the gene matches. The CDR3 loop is CASKRLAEGYEQYF. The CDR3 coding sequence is TGTGCCAGCAAACGACTAGCGGAGGGGTACGAGCAGTACTTC.

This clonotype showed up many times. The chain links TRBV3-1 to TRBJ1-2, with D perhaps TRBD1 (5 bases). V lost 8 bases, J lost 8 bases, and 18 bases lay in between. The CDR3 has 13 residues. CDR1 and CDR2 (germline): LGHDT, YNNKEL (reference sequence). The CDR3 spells CASRLLGRDGYTF. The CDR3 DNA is TGTGCCAGCCGTCTCCTAGGGAGGGACGGCTACACCTTC. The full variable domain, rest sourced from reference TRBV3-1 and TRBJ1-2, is DTAVSQTPKYLVTQMGNDKSIKCEQNLGHDTMYWYKQDSKKFLKIMFSYNNKELIINETVPNRFSPKSPDKAHLNLHINSLELGDSAVYFCASRLLGRDGYTFGSGTRLTVV.

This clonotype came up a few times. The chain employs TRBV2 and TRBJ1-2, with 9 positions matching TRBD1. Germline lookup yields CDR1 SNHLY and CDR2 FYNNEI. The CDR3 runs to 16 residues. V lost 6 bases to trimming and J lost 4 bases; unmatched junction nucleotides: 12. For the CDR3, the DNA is TGTGCCAGCAGCCAAGGGGGGACAGGGAGTCCCTATGGCTACACCTTC. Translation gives CASSQGGTGSPYGYTF.

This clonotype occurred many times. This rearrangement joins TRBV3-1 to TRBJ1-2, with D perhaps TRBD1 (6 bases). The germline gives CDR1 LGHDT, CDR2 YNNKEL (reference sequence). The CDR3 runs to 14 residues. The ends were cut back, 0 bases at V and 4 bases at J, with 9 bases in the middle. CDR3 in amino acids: CASSQDGGSYGYTF. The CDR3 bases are TGTGCCAGCAGCCAAGATGGGGGCAGCTATGGCTACACCTTC.

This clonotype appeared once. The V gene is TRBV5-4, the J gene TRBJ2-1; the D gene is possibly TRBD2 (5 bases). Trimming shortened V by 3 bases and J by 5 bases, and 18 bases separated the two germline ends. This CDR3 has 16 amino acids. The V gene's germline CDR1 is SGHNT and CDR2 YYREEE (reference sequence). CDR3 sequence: CASSSLVGLRDNEQFF. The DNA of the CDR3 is TGTGCCAGCAGCTCCTTAGTTGGACTTCGCGACAATGAGCAGTTCTTC.

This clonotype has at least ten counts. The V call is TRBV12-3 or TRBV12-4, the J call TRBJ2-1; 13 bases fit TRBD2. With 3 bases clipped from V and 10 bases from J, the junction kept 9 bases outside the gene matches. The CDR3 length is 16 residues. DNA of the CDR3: TGTGCCAGCAGTTTCATACTAGCGGGGGGGCTACGGGAGCAGTTCTTC. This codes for CASSFILAGGLREQFF.

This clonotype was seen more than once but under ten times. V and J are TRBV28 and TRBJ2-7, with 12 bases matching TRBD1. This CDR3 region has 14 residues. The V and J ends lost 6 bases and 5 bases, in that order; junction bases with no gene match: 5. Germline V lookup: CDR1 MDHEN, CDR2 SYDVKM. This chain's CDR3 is CASRRGQGANEQYF. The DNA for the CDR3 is TGTGCCAGCAGGAGGGGACAGGGGGCAAACGAGCAGTACTTC. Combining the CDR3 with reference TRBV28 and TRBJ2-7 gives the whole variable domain DVKVTQSSRYLVKRTGEKVFLECVQDMDHENMFWYRQDPGLGLRLIYFSYDVKMKEKGDIPEGYSVSREKKERFSLILESASTNQTSMYLCASRRGQGANEQYFGPGTRLTVT.

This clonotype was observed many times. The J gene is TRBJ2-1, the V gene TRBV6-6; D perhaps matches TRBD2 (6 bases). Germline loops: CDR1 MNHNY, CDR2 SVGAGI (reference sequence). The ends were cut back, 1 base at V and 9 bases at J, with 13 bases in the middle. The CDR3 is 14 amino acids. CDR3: CASSYFGAGGEQFF. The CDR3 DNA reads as TGTGCCAGCAGTTACTTTGGGGCCGGGGGTGAGCAGTTCTTC.

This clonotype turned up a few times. The CDR3 DNA is TGCGCCAGCAGCTTCGGACAGGGGGAAAGTGAGCAGTTCTTC. Encoded protein: CASSFGQGESEQFF. The chain employs TRBV5-1 and TRBJ2-1, with TRBD1 identical over 10 bases. The CDR3 is 14 residues long. CDR1 is SGHRS, CDR2 YFSETQ, per germline. V shed 2 bases, J shed 9 bases, and the junction held 5 bases outside the gene matches.